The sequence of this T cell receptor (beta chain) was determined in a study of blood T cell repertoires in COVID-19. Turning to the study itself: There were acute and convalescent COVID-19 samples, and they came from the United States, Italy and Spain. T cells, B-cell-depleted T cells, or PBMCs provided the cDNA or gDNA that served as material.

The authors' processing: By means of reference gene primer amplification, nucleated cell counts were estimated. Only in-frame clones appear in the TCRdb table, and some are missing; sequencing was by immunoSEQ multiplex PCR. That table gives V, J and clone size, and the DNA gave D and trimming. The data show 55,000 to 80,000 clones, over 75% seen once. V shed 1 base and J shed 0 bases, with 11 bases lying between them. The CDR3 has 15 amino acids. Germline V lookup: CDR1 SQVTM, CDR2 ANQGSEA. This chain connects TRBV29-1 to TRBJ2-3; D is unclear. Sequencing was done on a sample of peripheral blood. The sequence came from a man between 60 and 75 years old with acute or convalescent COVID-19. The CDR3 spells CSVEVRRPSTDTQYF. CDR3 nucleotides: TGCAGCGTTGAAGTGCGGCGTCCTAGCACAGATACGCAGTATTTT.